Included here is one TCR beta chain sequence, with context. The antigen is not known. The data derive from a study of identical twins. Findings of the study overall: Low generation probability was overrepresented in out-of-frame alpha sequences shared by twins. Insertions were fewer in abundant cord blood beta clonotypes, whereas memory repertoires showed none of this pattern. Among monozygotic twins, out-of-frame TCR alpha sharing exceeded what models predicted. Twins' surplus sharing was weaker for beta out-of-frame sequences.

TCRdb re-called the 5' RACE reads with MiXCR, one entry per CDR3 protein. The sample yields a few hundred thousand distinct CDR3 sequences, approximately 17% seen once. This CDR3 is 13 amino acids long. From germline, CDR1 is MNHEY and CDR2 SVGAGI. V was shortened by 2 bases and J by 7 bases, with 11 bases between the two germline ends. V and J are TRBV6-5 and TRBJ1-1; D might be TRBD1 (6 bases). The clonotype was recovered from a man aged 45-60 years in good health. The sample comprised naive T cells sorted from blood. The CDR3 region has the DNA TGTGCCAGCAGTTACAACGGACAGATTGAAGCTTTCTTT. Amino acids: CASSYNGQIEAFF.